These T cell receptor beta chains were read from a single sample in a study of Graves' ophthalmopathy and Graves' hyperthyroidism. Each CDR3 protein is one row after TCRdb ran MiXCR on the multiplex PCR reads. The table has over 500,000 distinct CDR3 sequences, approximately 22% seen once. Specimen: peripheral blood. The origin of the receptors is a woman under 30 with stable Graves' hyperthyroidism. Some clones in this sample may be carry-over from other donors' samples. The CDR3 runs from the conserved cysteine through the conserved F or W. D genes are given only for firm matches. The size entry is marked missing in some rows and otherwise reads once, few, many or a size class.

CDR3: CASSLFLGGGYEQYF
DNA: TGTGCCAGCAGCCTCTTCCTCGGTGGAGGCTACGAGCAGTACTTC
V: TRBV7-2
D: NA
size: NA
J: TRBJ2-7

CDR3: CASSHAGPAPNQPQHF
DNA: TGTGCCAGCAGCCATGCCGGGCCCGCACCTAATCAGCCCCAGCATTTT
V: TRBV11-1
D: NA
size: many
J: TRBJ1-5

CDR3: CASSFRGGVSEAFF
DNA: TGTGCCAGCAGTTTTCGTGGGGGGGTCTCTGAAGCTTTCTTT
V: TRBV27
D: NA
size: NA
J: TRBJ1-1

CDR3: CASSQYSSGTGYDSPLHF
DNA: TGCGCCAGCAGCCAATACTCGTCCGGGACAGGGTATGATTCACCCCTCCACTTT
V: TRBV4-3
D: TRBD1
size: NA
J: TRBJ1-6

CDR3: CASSGGQGNRYGYTF
DNA: TGTGCCAGCAGTGGCGGACAGGGCAATAGGTATGGCTACACCTTC
V: TRBV6-1
D: TRBD1
size: NA
J: TRBJ1-2

CDR3: CASSLLREGQETQYF
DNA: TGTGCCAGCAGTTTACTGCGGGAGGGCCAAGAGACCCAGTACTTC
V: TRBV28
D: TRBD2
size: NA
J: TRBJ2-5

CDR3: CSVRDRIVYTF
DNA: TGCAGCGTCCGGGACAGGATCGTCTACACCTTC
V: TRBV29-1
D: TRBD1
size: many
J: TRBJ1-2

CDR3: CASSLLSSGSEEETQYF
DNA: TGTGCCAGCAGTTTATTATCCAGCGGGAGCGAAGAAGAGACCCAGTACTTC
V: TRBV28
D: TRBD2
size: many
J: TRBJ2-5

CDR3: CASRSTGLNTEAFF
DNA: TGTGCCAGCAGATCTACAGGACTGAACACTGAAGCTTTCTTT
V: TRBV28
D: NA
size: NA
J: TRBJ1-1

CDR3: CASRQNPNYGYTF
DNA: TGTGCCAGCCGTCAAAACCCTAACTATGGCTACACCTTC
V: TRBV2
D: NA
size: NA
J: TRBJ1-2

CDR3: CASRSPSNYGYTF
DNA: TGTGCCAGCAGATCTCCGAGTAACTATGGCTACACCTTC
V: TRBV12-3/TRBV12-4
D: NA
size: many
J: TRBJ1-2

CDR3: CSAPGQSNQPQHF
DNA: TGCAGTGCCCCGGGACAGTCCAATCAGCCCCAGCATTTT
V: TRBV20-1
D: TRBD1
size: many
J: TRBJ1-5

CDR3: CASSFWRYYGYTF
DNA: TGTGCCAGCAGTTTCTGGAGGTACTATGGCTACACCTTC
V: TRBV27
D: NA
size: NA
J: TRBJ1-2

CDR3: CASSLAGGKEETQYF
DNA: TGTGCCAGCAGTTTGGCAGGGGGTAAAGAAGAGACCCAGTACTTC
V: TRBV12-3/TRBV12-4
D: TRBD1
size: many
J: TRBJ2-5

CDR3: CAWGGREHPYEQYF
DNA: TGTGCCTGGGGGGGGAGGGAGCACCCCTACGAGCAGTACTTC
V: TRBV30
D: TRBD2
size: NA
J: TRBJ2-7

CDR3: CASSSDRRDAEAFF
DNA: TGTGCCAGCAGTTCGGACAGGAGAGACGCTGAAGCTTTCTTT
V: TRBV6-5
D: TRBD1
size: few
J: TRBJ1-1

CDR3: CSATGRPKNIQYF
DNA: TGCAGTGCCACAGGGAGGCCCAAAAACATTCAGTACTTC
V: TRBV20-1
D: NA
size: many
J: TRBJ2-4

CDR3: CASSPEGQGYEQYF
DNA: TGTGCCAGCAGCCCCGAGGGACAGGGCTACGAGCAGTACTTC
V: TRBV11-1
D: TRBD1
size: many
J: TRBJ2-7

CDR3: CASSLGVEDRGLESNQPQHF
DNA: TGTGCCAGCAGTTTAGGCGTGGAGGACAGGGGGTTGGAAAGCAATCAGCCCCAGCATTTT
V: TRBV27
D: TRBD1
size: many
J: TRBJ1-5

CDR3: CASRWTGVEETQYF
DNA: TGTGCCAGCAGGTGGACAGGGGTAGAGGAGACCCAGTACTTC
V: TRBV12-3/TRBV12-4
D: TRBD1
size: many
J: TRBJ2-5

CDR3: CASRYLGGSYEQYF
DNA: TGTGCCAGCAGATACCTCGGGGGGTCGTACGAGCAGTACTTC
V: TRBV28
D: TRBD2
size: NA
J: TRBJ2-7

CDR3: CASSLAQGGYGYTF
DNA: TGTGCCAGCAGCTTAGCACAGGGAGGCTATGGCTACACCTTC
V: TRBV13
D: NA
size: NA
J: TRBJ1-2

CDR3: CASSHRGEDEQYF
DNA: TGTGCCAGCAGCCACCGAGGGGAGGACGAGCAGTACTTC
V: TRBV6-1
D: NA
size: many
J: TRBJ2-7

CDR3: CASSRGLPWNGYTF
DNA: TGTGCCAGCAGTAGGGGCCTCCCCTGGAATGGCTACACCTTC
V: TRBV12-3/TRBV12-4
D: NA
size: NA
J: TRBJ1-2

CDR3: CSAFGTRSEQYF
DNA: TGCAGTGCGTTCGGGACTAGAAGCGAGCAGTACTTC
V: TRBV20-1
D: TRBD2
size: many
J: TRBJ2-7

CDR3: CASSQTPGVETQYF
DNA: TGTGCCAGCAGCCAGACCCCAGGGGTCGAGACCCAGTACTTC
V: TRBV7-6
D: NA
size: many
J: TRBJ2-5

CDR3: CASSPGQGATTQYF
DNA: TGTGCCAGTAGCCCAGGACAGGGGGCGACGACCCAGTACTTC
V: TRBV19
D: TRBD1
size: many
J: TRBJ2-5

CDR3: CASSQDNRLPYNYGYTF
DNA: TGCGCCAGCAGCCAAGATAACCGCCTACCCTATAACTATGGCTACACCTTC
V: TRBV4-1
D: NA
size: few
J: TRBJ1-2

CDR3: CASSEPGQLNTEAFF
DNA: TGTGCCAGCAGTGAGCCGGGACAGTTGAACACTGAAGCTTTCTTT
V: TRBV27
D: TRBD1
size: many
J: TRBJ1-1

CDR3: CAWSLTGISNQPQHF
DNA: TGTGCCTGGAGCCTTACAGGGATTAGCAATCAGCCCCAGCATTTT
V: TRBV30
D: NA
size: many
J: TRBJ1-5

CDR3: CASSSSPYEQYF
DNA: TGTGCCAGCAGCTCGAGCCCCTACGAGCAGTACTTC
V: TRBV7-8
D: NA
size: many
J: TRBJ2-7